This T cell receptor (beta chain) was sequenced for a study of blood T cell repertoires in COVID-19. Overall study context: Some COVID-19 samples were acute and others convalescent; all came from the United States, Italy and Spain. Sources were T cells, B-cell-depleted T cells, or PBMCs; the material itself was cDNA or gDNA.

The data were produced by immunoSEQ multiplex PCR, yet TCRdb's version contains in-frame clones alone and is incomplete. The repertoire holds over 300,000 clones, roughly 90% seen once, with roughly 1.2% in the top ten. This clone appeared many times. The CDR3 has 15 amino acids. Germline V lookup: CDR1 SGHTA, CDR2 FQGNSA. Deletions cut 5 bases from V and 10 bases from J, with 18 bases between. This TCR derives from a man aged 35 to 55 with acute or convalescent COVID-19. This chain joins TRBV7-2 and TRBJ1-6; D perhaps matches TRBD1 (6 bases). The source material was peripheral blood. The CDR3 spells CASSPQGTSGSPLHF. In nucleotides, the CDR3 is TGTGCCAGCAGCCCACAGGGAACCTCTGGGTCACCCCTCCACTTT.